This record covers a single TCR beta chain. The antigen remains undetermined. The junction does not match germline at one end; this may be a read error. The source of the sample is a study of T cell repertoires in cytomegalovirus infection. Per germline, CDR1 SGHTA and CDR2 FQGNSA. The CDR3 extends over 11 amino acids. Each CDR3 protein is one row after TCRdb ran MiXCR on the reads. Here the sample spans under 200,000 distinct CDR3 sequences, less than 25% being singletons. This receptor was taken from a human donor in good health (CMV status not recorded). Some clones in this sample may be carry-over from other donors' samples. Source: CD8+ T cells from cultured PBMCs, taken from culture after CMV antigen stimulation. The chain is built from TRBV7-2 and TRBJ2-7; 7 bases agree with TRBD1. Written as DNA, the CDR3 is TGTGCCAGCAGCCAAAGGGGGCAGGAGTGCTTC. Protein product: CASSQRGQECF.